This TCR beta chain derives from a study of blood T cell repertoires in COVID-19. Adults between roughly 18 and 95 years of age took part from under 30 US areas. Clinical history reported by participants formed the basis on which cohorts were assigned. No more than 2 weeks before study entry, exposed participants had met a case of COVID-19. Germline-derived CDR1 and CDR2 are GTSNPN and SVGIG (reference sequence). Trimming pared 2 bases from V and 5 bases from J, leaving 21 bases between. The CDR3 length is 16 residues. TCRdb keeps only in-frame clones here, not all; method: immunoSEQ multiplex PCR. The data show fewer than 350,000 clones, approximately 81% seen once.

The chain has TRBV30 and TRBJ1-1; D is possibly TRBD1 (5 bases). Sequenced: PBMCs or T cells enriched from blood (not recorded which). The clonotype originates from a woman aged 25 to 45 who had been exposed to COVID-19. CDR3 residues: CAWSPPPWSGRTEAFF. The CDR3 bases are TGTGCCTGGAGTCCACCCCCATGGTCAGGGAGGACTGAAGCTTTCTTT.